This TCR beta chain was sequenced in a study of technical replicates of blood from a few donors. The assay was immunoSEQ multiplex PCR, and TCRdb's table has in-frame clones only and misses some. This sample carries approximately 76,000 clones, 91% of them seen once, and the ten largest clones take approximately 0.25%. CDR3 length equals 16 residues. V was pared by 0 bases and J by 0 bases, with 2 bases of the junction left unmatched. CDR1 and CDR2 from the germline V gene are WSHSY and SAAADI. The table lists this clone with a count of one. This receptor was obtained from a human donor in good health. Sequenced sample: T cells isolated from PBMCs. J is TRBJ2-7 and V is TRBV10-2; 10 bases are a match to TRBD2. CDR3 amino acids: CASSESPSGSSYEQYF. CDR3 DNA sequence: TGCGCCAGCAGTGAGTCCCCTAGCGGGAGCTCCTACGAGCAGTACTTC.